This T cell receptor (beta chain) was captured by sequencing in a study of OX40 agonist ivuxolimab in advanced cancers. Points from the study as a whole: Low normalized T-cell clonal expansion also characterized some of the nonresponders.

CDR1 is SNHLY, CDR2 FYNNEI, per germline. The CDR3 consists of 12 residues. V was shortened by 3 bases and J by 7 bases, with 6 bases between the two germline ends. Some clones are missing from TCRdb's copy, which holds only in-frame ones; the method was immunoSEQ multiplex PCR. The sample lists 60,000 to 75,000 clones, almost 90% seen once, with 2% to 2.5% in the top ten. A note on this clone: Its antigen is not known.

With autoimmune disease history or systemic immunosuppression, patients were excluded. The chain carries TRBV2 and TRBJ1-4; maybe TRBD1 (5 bases). The TCR originated in an adult with an advanced solid tumor such as melanoma, head and neck, liver or kidney cancer. The source was CD4+ or CD8+ T cells sorted from blood, collected in a trial of the OX40 agonist ivuxolimab. This CDR3 reads CASSEQGEKLFF. CDR3 in DNA: TGTGCCAGCAGTGAGCAGGGTGAAAAACTGTTTTTT.